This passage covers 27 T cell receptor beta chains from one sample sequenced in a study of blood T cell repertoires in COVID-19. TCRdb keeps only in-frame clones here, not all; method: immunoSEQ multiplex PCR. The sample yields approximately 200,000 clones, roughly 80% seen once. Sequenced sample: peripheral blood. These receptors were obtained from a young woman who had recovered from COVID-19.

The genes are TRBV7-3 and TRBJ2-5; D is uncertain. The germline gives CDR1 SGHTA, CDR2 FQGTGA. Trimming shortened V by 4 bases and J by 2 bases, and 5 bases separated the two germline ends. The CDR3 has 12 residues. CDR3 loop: CASSSEQETQYF. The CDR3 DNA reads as TGTGCCAGCAGCTCAGAACAAGAGACCCAGTACTTC. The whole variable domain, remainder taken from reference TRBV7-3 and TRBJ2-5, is GAGVSQTPSNKVTEKGKYVELRCDPISGHTALYWYRQSLGQGPEFLIYFQGTGAADDSGLPNDRFFAVRPEGSVSTLKIQRTERGDSAVYLCASSSEQETQYFGPGTRLLVL.

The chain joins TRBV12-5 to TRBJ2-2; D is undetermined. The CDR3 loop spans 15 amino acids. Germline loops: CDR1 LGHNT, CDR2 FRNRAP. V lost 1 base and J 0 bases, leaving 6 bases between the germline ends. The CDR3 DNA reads TGTGCTAGTGGTTTGGGGGCTTCGAACACCGGGGAGCTGTTTTTT. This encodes CASGLGASNTGELFF.

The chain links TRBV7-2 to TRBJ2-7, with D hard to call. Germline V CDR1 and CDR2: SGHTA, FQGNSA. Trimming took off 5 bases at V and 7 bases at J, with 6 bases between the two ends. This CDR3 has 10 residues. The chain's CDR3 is CASSPVEQYF. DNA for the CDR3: TGTGCCAGCAGCCCTGTGGAGCAGTACTTC.

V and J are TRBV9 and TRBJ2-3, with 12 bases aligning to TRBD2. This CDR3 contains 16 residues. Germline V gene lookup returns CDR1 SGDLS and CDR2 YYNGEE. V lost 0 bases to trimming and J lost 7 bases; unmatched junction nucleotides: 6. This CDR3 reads CASSVETSGSANTQYF. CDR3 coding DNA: TGTGCCAGCAGCGTAGAGACTAGCGGGAGTGCGAATACGCAGTATTTT.

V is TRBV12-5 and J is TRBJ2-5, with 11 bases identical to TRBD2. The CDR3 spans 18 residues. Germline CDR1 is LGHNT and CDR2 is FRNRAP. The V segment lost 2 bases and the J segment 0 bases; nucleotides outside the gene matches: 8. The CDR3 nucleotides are TGTGCTAGTGGTTTGCCCTTCGGACTAGCGGGCCACCAAGAGACCCAGTACTTC. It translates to CASGLPFGLAGHQETQYF.

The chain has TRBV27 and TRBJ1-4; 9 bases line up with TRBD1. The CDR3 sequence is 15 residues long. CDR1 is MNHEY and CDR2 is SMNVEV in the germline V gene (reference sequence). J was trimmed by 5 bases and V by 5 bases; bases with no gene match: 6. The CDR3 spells CASSEYGQGNEKLFF. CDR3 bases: TGTGCCAGCAGTGAATATGGACAGGGGAATGAAAAACTGTTTTTT.

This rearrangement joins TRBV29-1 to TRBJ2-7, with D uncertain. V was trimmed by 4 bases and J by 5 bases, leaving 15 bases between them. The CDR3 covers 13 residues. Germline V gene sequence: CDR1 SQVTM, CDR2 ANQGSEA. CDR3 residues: CSVATSVTHEQYF. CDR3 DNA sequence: TGCAGCGTTGCCACCTCGGTTACCCACGAGCAGTACTTC.

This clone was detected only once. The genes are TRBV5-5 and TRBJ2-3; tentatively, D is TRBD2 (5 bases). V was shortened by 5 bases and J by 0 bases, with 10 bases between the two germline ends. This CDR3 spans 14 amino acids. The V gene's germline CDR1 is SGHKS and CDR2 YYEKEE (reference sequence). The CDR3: CASSIGGSTDTQYF. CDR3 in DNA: TGTGCCAGCAGTATTGGCGGGAGCACAGATACGCAGTATTTT.

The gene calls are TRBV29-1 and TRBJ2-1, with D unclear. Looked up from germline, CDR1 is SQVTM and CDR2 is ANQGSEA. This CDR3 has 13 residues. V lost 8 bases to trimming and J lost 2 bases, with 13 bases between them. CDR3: CSLIYRAYNEQFF. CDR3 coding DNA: TGCAGCTTAATCTACCGGGCCTACAATGAGCAGTTCTTC.

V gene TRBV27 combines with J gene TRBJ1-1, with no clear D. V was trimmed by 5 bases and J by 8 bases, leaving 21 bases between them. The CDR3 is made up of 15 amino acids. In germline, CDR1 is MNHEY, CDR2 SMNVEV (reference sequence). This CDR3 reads CASSPKVSGVGEAFF. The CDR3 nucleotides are TGTGCCAGCAGTCCCAAAGTGTCCGGGGTGGGCGAAGCTTTCTTT.

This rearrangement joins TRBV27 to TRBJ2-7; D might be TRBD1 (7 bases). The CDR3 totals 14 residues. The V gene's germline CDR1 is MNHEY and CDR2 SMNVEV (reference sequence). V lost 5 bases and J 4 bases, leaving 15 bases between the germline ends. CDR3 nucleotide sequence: TGTGCCAGCAGTCTAAAGGGGGCGGGGTACGAGCAGTACTTC. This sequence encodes CASSLKGAGYEQYF.

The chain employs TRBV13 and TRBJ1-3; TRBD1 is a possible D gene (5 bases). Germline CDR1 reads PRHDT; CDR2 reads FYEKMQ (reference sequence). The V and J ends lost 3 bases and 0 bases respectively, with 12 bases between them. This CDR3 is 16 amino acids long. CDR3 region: CASSFRRGPSGNTIYF. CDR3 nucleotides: TGTGCCAGCAGCTTTAGGCGGGGCCCCTCTGGAAACACCATATATTTT.

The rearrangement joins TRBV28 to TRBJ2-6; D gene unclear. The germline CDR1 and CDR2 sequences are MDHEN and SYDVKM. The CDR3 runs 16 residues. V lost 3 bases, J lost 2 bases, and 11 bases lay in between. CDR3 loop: CASSFGVWAGANVLTF. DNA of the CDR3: TGTGCCAGCAGTTTCGGAGTCTGGGCTGGGGCCAACGTCCTGACTTTC.

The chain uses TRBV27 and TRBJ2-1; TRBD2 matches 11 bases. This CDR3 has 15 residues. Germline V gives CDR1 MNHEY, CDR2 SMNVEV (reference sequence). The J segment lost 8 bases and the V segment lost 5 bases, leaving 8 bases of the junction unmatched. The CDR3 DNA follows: TGTGCCAGCAGTCGACTAGCGGGAAGGAGAGATGAGCAGTTCTTC. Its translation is CASSRLAGRRDEQFF.

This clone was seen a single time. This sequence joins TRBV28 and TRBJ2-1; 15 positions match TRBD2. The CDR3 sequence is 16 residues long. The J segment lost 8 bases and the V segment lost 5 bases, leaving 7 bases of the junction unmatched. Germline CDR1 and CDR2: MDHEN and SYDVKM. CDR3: CASSTSGTSGRYEQFF. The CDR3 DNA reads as TGTGCCAGCAGTACCTCCGGGACTAGCGGGAGGTATGAGCAGTTCTTC. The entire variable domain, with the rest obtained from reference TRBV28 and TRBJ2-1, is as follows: DVKVTQSSRYLVKRTGEKVFLECVQDMDHENMFWYRQDPGLGLRLIYFSYDVKMKEKGDIPEGYSVSREKKERFSLILESASTNQTSMYLCASSTSGTSGRYEQFFGPGTRLTVL.

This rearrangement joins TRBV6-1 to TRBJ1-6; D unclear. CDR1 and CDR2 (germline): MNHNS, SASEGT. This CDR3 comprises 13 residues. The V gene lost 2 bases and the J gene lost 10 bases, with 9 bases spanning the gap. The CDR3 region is CASSEYAGSPLHF. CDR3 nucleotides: TGTGCCAGCAGTGAATACGCGGGGTCACCCCTCCACTTT.

CDR3 amino acids: CASSLAAGGDTQYF. CDR3 coding DNA: TGCGCCAGCAGCTTAGCGGCCGGCGGAGATACGCAGTATTTT. J is TRBJ2-3 and V is TRBV5-1; weak D call: TRBD2 (5 bases). The germline CDR1 and CDR2 sequences are SGHRS and YFSETQ. V was clipped by 2 bases and J by 5 bases, with 12 bases between them. CDR3 length: 14 amino acids.

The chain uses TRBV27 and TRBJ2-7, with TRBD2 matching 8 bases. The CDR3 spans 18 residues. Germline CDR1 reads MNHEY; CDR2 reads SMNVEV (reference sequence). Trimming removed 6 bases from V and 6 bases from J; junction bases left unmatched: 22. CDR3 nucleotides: TGTGCCAGCAGAATCTTTCTCGGGGGGGGAGGCTCCTTGAGCGAGCAGTACTTC. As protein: CASRIFLGGGGSLSEQYF.

The CDR3, as DNA: TGCAGCGTAGTGTCACAGGGGGCCGGCGCTGAAGCTTTCTTT. Protein product: CSVVSQGAGAEAFF. This chain connects TRBV29-1 to TRBJ1-1; 9 nucleotides match TRBD1. The CDR3 runs to 14 residues. Germline CDR1 is SQVTM and CDR2 is ANQGSEA. Germline trimming cut 6 bases from V and 6 bases from J; bases unmatched to any gene: 11.

In DNA, the CDR3 is TGTGCCTGTTCGGACAGGGGGGGTTACAATGAGCAGTTCTTC. Protein sequence: CACSDRGGYNEQFF. The gene calls are TRBV30 and TRBJ2-1; 10 bases map to TRBD1. This CDR3 spans 14 amino acids. Germline lookup yields CDR1 GTSNPN and CDR2 SVGIG (reference sequence). Trimming took 6 bases from V and 4 from J; bases not matched to a gene: 6.

CDR3: CSVKGLAGEFNEQFF. Written as DNA, the CDR3 is TGCAGCGTGAAGGGACTAGCGGGAGAGTTCAATGAGCAGTTCTTC. The chain couples TRBV29-1 to TRBJ2-1; 14 bases fit TRBD2. V was clipped by 6 bases and J by 6 bases; unmatched bases: 7. Germline V lookup: CDR1 SQVTM, CDR2 ANQGSEA. The CDR3 is 15 residues long.

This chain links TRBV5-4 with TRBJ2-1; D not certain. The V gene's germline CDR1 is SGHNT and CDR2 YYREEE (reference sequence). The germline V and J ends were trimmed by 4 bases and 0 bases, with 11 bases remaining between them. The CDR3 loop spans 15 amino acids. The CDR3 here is CASSLDVSSYNEQFF. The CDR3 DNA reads TGTGCCAGCAGCCTGGACGTGAGCTCCTACAATGAGCAGTTCTTC. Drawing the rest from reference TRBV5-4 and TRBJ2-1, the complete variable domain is ETGVTQSPTHLIKTRGQQVTLRCSSQSGHNTVSWYQQALGQGPQFIFQYYREEENGRGNFPPRFSGLQFPNYSSELNVNALELDDSALYLCASSLDVSSYNEQFFGPGTRLTVL.

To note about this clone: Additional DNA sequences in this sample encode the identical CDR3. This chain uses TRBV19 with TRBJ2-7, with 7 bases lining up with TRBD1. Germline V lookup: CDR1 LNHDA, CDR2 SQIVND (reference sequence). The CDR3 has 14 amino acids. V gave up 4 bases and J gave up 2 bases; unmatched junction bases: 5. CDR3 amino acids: CASSTGTATYEQYF. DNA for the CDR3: TGTGCCAGTAGTACCGGGACAGCTACCTACGAGCAGTACTTC.

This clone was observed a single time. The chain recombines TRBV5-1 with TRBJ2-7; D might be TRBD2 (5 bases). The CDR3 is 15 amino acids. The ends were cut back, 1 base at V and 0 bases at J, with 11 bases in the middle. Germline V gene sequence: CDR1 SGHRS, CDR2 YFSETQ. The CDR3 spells CASSLSGLSSYEQYF. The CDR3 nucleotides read TGCGCCAGCAGCTTGTCCGGACTGAGCTCCTACGAGCAGTACTTC.

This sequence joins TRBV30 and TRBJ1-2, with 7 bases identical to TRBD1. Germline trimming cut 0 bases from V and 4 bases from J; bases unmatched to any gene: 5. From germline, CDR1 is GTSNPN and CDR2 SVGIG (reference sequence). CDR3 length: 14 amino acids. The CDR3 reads CAWSVHQGVYGYTF. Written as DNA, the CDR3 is TGTGCCTGGAGTGTACATCAGGGGGTCTATGGCTACACCTTC.

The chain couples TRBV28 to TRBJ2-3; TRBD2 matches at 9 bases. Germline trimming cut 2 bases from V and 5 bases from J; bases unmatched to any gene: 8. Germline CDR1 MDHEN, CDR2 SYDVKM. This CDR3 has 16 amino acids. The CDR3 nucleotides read TGTGCCAGCAGTTTAGCGGGACTAGCAAACCAAGATACGCAGTATTTT. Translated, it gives CASSLAGLANQDTQYF. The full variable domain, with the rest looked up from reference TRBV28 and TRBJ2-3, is DVKVTQSSRYLVKRTGEKVFLECVQDMDHENMFWYRQDPGLGLRLIYFSYDVKMKEKGDIPEGYSVSREKKERFSLILESASTNQTSMYLCASSLAGLANQDTQYFGPGTRLTVL.

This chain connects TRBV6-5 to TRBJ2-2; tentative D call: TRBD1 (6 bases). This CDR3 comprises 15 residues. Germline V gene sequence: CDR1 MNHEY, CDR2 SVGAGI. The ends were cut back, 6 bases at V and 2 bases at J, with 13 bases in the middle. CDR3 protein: CASRYRQANTGELFF. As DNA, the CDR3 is TGTGCCAGCAGGTACAGACAGGCCAACACCGGGGAGCTGTTTTTT.